The 18 T cell receptor beta chains listed next were all sequenced from one sample in a study of blood T cell repertoires in COVID-19. Sequencing was performed with immunoSEQ multiplex PCR; in TCRdb, only in-frame clones are kept and a portion is missing. The sample has 61,000 or so clones, approximately 79% seen once. The sequenced sample consisted of peripheral blood. The receptors derive from a woman aged 70-85 years with acute or convalescent COVID-19.

CDR3 amino acids: CASSGRGQAFF. Written as DNA, the CDR3 is TGTGCCAGCAGTGGGAGGGGGCAAGCTTTCTTT. This chain connects TRBV2 to TRBJ1-1; 7 bases map to TRBD1. The CDR3 runs to 11 residues. V trimming: 4 bases; J trimming: 9 bases; junction bases outside the gene matches: 2. From germline, CDR1 is SNHLY and CDR2 FYNNEI.

This chain uses TRBV2 with TRBJ1-2; TRBD1 matches 8 bases. The CDR3 consists of 15 residues. Germline values: CDR1 SNHLY, CDR2 FYNNEI. The V gene end was trimmed by 4 bases and the J gene end by 6 bases; junction bases not matched to a gene: 10. The CDR3 coding sequence is TGTGCCAGCAGTGCGATCCTAGGGACAGGACATGGCTACACCTTC. Translating it yields CASSAILGTGHGYTF.

The rearrangement links TRBV5-6 to TRBJ1-3, with D hard to call. This CDR3 is built from 12 residues. V was cut by 4 bases and J by 3 bases, with 5 bases left in between. Germline assignment: CDR1 SGHDT and CDR2 YYEEEE. This CDR3 reads CASSQIGNTIYF. The CDR3 DNA follows: TGTGCCAGCAGCCAAATTGGAAACACCATATATTTT.

The V gene is TRBV27, the J gene TRBJ2-5; tentative D call: TRBD1 (6 bases). Germline V gene sequence: CDR1 MNHEY, CDR2 SMNVEV (reference sequence). Deletions cut 9 bases from V and 2 bases from J, with 16 bases between. The CDR3 consists of 14 residues. As DNA, the CDR3 is TGTGCCAGTAGCGTCCGGGACAATCAAGAGACCCAGTACTTC. Translation gives CASSVRDNQETQYF.

The J gene is TRBJ1-5, the V gene TRBV6-6; TRBD1 matches at 7 bases. The CDR3 has 15 residues. V shed 5 bases and J 4 bases; nucleotides not matched to a gene: 8. Germline assignment: CDR1 MNHNY and CDR2 SVGAGI (reference sequence). The CDR3 is CASSQGGRDNQPQHF. CDR3 sequence (DNA): TGTGCCAGCAGTCAAGGGGGCAGGGATAATCAGCCCCAGCATTTT.

The chain couples TRBV6-2 or TRBV6-3 to TRBJ2-2, with a weak D call TRBD2 (6 bases). The germline V gene encodes CDR1 MNHEY and CDR2 SVGEGT. The CDR3 loop spans 15 amino acids. Trimming stripped 5 bases from V and 1 base from J, with 11 bases between. The CDR3 protein is CASSQLGGNTGELFF. The CDR3 DNA sequence: TGTGCCAGCAGTCAACTGGGGGGGAACACCGGGGAGCTGTTTTTT.

The CDR3 region is CASSPTSGQGEDTQYF. CDR3 DNA sequence: TGTGCCAGCAGTCCAACCTCGGGACAGGGAGAAGATACGCAGTATTTT. V usage is TRBV6-4 and J usage is TRBJ2-3; the match to TRBD1 covers 9 bases. The CDR3 extends over 16 amino acids. V was clipped by 5 bases and J by 5 bases; unmatched bases: 11. CDR1 and CDR2 from the germline V gene are MRHNA and SNTAGT.

The CDR3 nucleotides read TGTGCAGCCGGCAGGGAAGAGACCCAGTACTTC. This encodes CAAGREETQYF. The chain joins TRBV10-3 to TRBJ2-5; TRBD1 might be the D (5 bases). The germline V gene has CDR1 ENHRY and CDR2 SYGVKD. The CDR3 has 11 residues.

This rearrangement joins TRBV5-1 to TRBJ2-7; 12 bases map to TRBD2. Trimming removed 3 bases from V and 2 bases from J; junction bases left unmatched: 3. This CDR3 spans 15 amino acids. The germline CDR1 and CDR2 sequences are SGHRS and YFSETQ. The CDR3 sequence: CASSSTSGGPYEQYF. The CDR3 DNA reads TGCGCCAGCAGCTCGACTAGCGGGGGCCCCTACGAGCAGTACTTC.

This rearrangement joins TRBV6-5 to TRBJ1-1; D remains ambiguous. V shed 1 base and J shed 5 bases, with 11 bases lying between them. The CDR3 has 14 residues. Germline CDR1 MNHEY, CDR2 SVGAGI. DNA of the CDR3: TGTGCCAGCAGTTACTGGTCGGAGGGTACTGAAGCTTTCTTT. Protein: CASSYWSEGTEAFF.

This clone was counted between two and nine times. The rearrangement joins TRBV24-1 to TRBJ2-1, with 11 bases identical to TRBD2. The CDR3 totals 18 residues. The ends lost 4 bases at V and 1 base at J; junction bases unmatched: 8. Germline CDR1 is KGHDR and CDR2 is SFDVKD. The CDR3 DNA reads as TGTGCCACCAGTGACACTGTGGGACTAGCGGCTTCCTACAATGAGCAGTTCTTC. The encoded protein is CATSDTVGLAASYNEQFF.

There are a few counts of this clone. This chain links TRBV3-1 (or the pseudogene TRBV3-2) with TRBJ2-1; 12 nucleotides match TRBD2. With V trimmed by 3 bases and J by 15 bases, 3 bases remained unmatched. There are 12 residues in the CDR3. CDR1 LGHDT and CDR2 YNNKEL come from the germline V gene (reference sequence). CDR3 residues: CASSHSSGGVFF. The CDR3 coding sequence is TGTGCCAGCAGCCACTCTAGCGGGGGGGTGTTCTTC.

The chain joins TRBV3-1 (or the pseudogene TRBV3-2) to TRBJ1-2; possibly TRBD1 for D (6 bases). Trimming left V 1 base short and J 8 bases short, with 14 bases between. This CDR3 has 14 residues. Germline V gene data show CDR1 as LGHDT and CDR2 as YNNKEL (reference sequence). CDR3 coding DNA: TGTGCCAGCAGCCAAGGGACAGCTTCGACGGGCTACACCTTC. This translates into CASSQGTASTGYTF.

V and J are TRBV5-4 and TRBJ2-3; 15 positions agree with TRBD2. This CDR3 region has 19 residues. V dropped 4 bases and J dropped 0; count of bases not matched to a gene: 9. Germline lookup yields CDR1 SGHNT and CDR2 YYREEE (reference sequence). CDR3 region: CASSPWRTSGGASTDTQYF. CDR3 bases: TGTGCCAGCAGCCCTTGGAGGACTAGCGGGGGGGCTAGCACAGATACGCAGTATTTT.

This clone was observed once. The V and J genes are TRBV5-1 and TRBJ2-5; TRBD1 aligns across 8 bases. This CDR3 comprises 15 residues. V shed 4 bases, J shed 5 bases, and the junction held 10 bases outside the gene matches. Germline V lookup: CDR1 SGHRS, CDR2 YFSETQ. CDR3 sequence: CASSAGQGRGETQYF. The CDR3 coding sequence is TGCGCCAGCAGCGCCGGACAGGGTAGAGGGGAGACCCAGTACTTC. Using reference TRBV5-1 and TRBJ2-5 for the parts outside the CDR3, the full variable domain is KAGVTQTPRYLIKTRGQQVTLSCSPISGHRSVSWYQQTPGQGLQFLFEYFSETQRNKGNFPGRFSGRQFSNSRSEMNVSTLELGDSALYLCASSAGQGRGETQYFGPGTRLLVL.

The genes are TRBV7-8 and TRBJ1-5; 11 bases map to TRBD1. The CDR3 is 15 residues long. Germline V CDR1 and CDR2: SGHVS, FQNEAQ. J lost 6 bases, V lost 7 bases, and 8 bases had no gene match. CDR3 DNA: TGTGCCAGCAATTCCGGGACAGGGGGGGTTCAGCCCCAGCATTTT. It codes for CASNSGTGGVQPQHF.

V is TRBV2 and J is TRBJ2-7, with D maybe TRBD1 (6 bases). The germline V gene has CDR1 SNHLY and CDR2 FYNNEI. V gave up 4 bases and J gave up 4 bases, with 14 bases separating them. CDR3 length: 14 amino acids. CDR3 sequence reads: CASSVGGMVYEQYF. CDR3 coding DNA: TGTGCCAGCAGTGTAGGGGGAATGGTGTACGAGCAGTACTTC.

This clone was seen many times. The rearrangement links TRBV4-3 to TRBJ1-1, with a tentative D call TRBD1 (5 bases). This CDR3 spans 13 amino acids. Trimming took 1 base from V and 5 from J, leaving 8 bases between them. Germline CDR1 and CDR2: LGHNA and YSLEER. The CDR3 DNA sequence: TGCGCCAGCAGCCAAGCAACAGGAACTGAAGCTTTCTTT. Protein sequence: CASSQATGTEAFF.